The source of this T cell receptor (beta chain) is a study of persistence of HIV-infected CD4 T cells. The immunoSEQ assay was version 4, run in survey mode. TCRdb's table, derived via immunoSEQ multiplex PCR, lists solely in-frame clones and lacks some. The sample holds about 43,000 clones, around 90% seen once. This clone has only a few counts. The antigen remains undetermined. Cells were stimulated nonspecifically with anti-CD3/anti-CD28 magnetic beads. Sorting selected CD4+ T cells upregulating both CD40 ligand and CD69. From germline, CDR1 is LNHNV and CDR2 YYDKDF (reference sequence). The CDR3 contains 12 residues. V was cut by 0 bases and J by 10 bases, with 7 bases left in between.

The receptor's source is an adult man with HIV who was CMV-seropositive. The sequencing here drew on CD4+ T cells sorted from PBMCs after roughly 18-hour stimulation, taken from a patient who received antiretroviral therapy. The chain is built from TRBV15 and TRBJ1-5; no reliable D call. The CDR3 DNA is TGTGCCACCAGCAGAGATCTAGGACCCCAGCATTTT. Translating it yields CATSRDLGPQHF.